Below, 21 T cell receptor beta chains from the same sample are listed, as sequenced in a study of cytotoxic CD8 clonotypes in ibrutinib-treated CLL. Here immunoSEQ multiplex PCR was the method, and the copy in TCRdb shows in-frame clones only, minus some. Here the sample spans roughly 300,000 clones, around 69% being singletons. Sequenced material: PBMCs, taken at disease progression, from a patient treated with ibrutinib. The receptors derive from a human donor with chronic lymphocytic leukemia.

The CDR3, as DNA: TGTGCCAGCAGCTTAGCGGGGGGGTCCAATGAGCAGTTCTTC. This encodes CASSLAGGSNEQFF. The genes are TRBV7-8 and TRBJ2-1; 7 bases agree with TRBD2. Germline V gene data show CDR1 as SGHVS and CDR2 as FQNEAQ. V dropped 0 bases and J dropped 6; count of bases not matched to a gene: 2. The CDR3 extends over 14 amino acids. The full variable domain, its missing parts supplied by reference TRBV7-8 and TRBJ2-1, is GAGVSQSPRYKVAKRGQDVALRCDPISGHVSLFWYQQALGQGPEFLTYFQNEAQLDKSGLPSDRFFAERPEGSVSTLKIQRTQQEDSAVYLCASSLAGGSNEQFFGPGTRLTVL.

This CDR3 is CASSEVADTQYF. The CDR3 DNA reads TGTGCCAGCAGTGAGGTAGCAGATACGCAGTATTTT. The gene calls are TRBV2 and TRBJ2-3; D gene unclear. V was cut by 3 bases and J by 4 bases, with 5 bases left in between. The germline V gene encodes CDR1 SNHLY and CDR2 FYNNEI. The CDR3 contains 12 residues.

The chain combines TRBV6-6 with TRBJ1-5; 8 bases line up with TRBD1. The CDR3 length is 15 residues. Germline CDR1 and CDR2: MNHNY and SVGAGI (reference sequence). Trimming removed 2 bases from V and 5 bases from J; junction bases left unmatched: 5. CDR3 nucleotides: TGTGCCAGCAGTTACCCTGGACAGGGTGATCAGCCCCAGCATTTT. It codes for CASSYPGQGDQPQHF.

This clone turned up a few times. The chain combines TRBV14 with TRBJ2-7, with 9 bases identical to TRBD1. After removal of 5 bases from V and 2 bases from J, the junction contained 7 bases not matched to a gene. There are 15 residues in the CDR3. Germline loops: CDR1 SGHDN, CDR2 FVKESK. The CDR3 DNA sequence: TGTGCCAGCAGCGGCATTTACAGGGGGCCCTACGAGCAGTACTTC. Translated: CASSGIYRGPYEQYF.

A single count supports this clone. This chain uses TRBV5-1 with TRBJ2-7; TRBD1 aligns across 7 bases. This CDR3 has 14 residues. In germline, CDR1 is SGHRS, CDR2 YFSETQ. The J segment lost 4 bases and the V segment lost 2 bases, leaving 6 bases of the junction unmatched. The CDR3 sequence: CASSFTGAGYEQYF. CDR3 bases: TGCGCCAGCAGCTTCACAGGGGCCGGGTACGAGCAGTACTTC.

This chain uses TRBV21-1 with TRBJ1-4. TRBV21-1 is assigned pseudogene status. The CDR3 runs to 15 residues. The CDR3 spells CASSARLTRHEKLFF. The CDR3 nucleotides are TGTGCCAGCAGCGCTAGATTGACCCGCCATGAAAAACTGTTTTTT.

The chain uses TRBV9 and TRBJ2-5; D is undetermined. Per germline, CDR1 SGDLS and CDR2 YYNGEE. CDR3 length equals 14 residues. Trimming stripped 0 bases from V and 5 bases from J, with 11 bases between. The CDR3 region is CASSVGTLGETQYF. The CDR3 coding sequence is TGTGCCAGCAGCGTAGGGACCCTAGGGGAGACCCAGTACTTC.

The gene calls are TRBV9 and TRBJ2-7; 9 bases are shared with TRBD1. Germline values: CDR1 SGDLS, CDR2 YYNGEE. This CDR3 is built from 16 residues. J was trimmed by 1 base and V by 0 bases; bases with no gene match: 5. CDR3 nucleotides: TGTGCCAGCAGCGTAGGAATGGGGACAGGGTCCTACGAGCAGTACTTC. This codes for CASSVGMGTGSYEQYF.

V is TRBV7-9 and J is TRBJ2-5, with no clear D. V gave up 4 bases and J gave up 1 base, with 13 bases separating them. The CDR3 extends over 15 amino acids. The germline V gene has CDR1 SEHNR and CDR2 FQNEAQ (reference sequence). CDR3 sequence (DNA): TGTGCCAGCAGCTCCTACTGGGCGGTCCAAGAGACCCAGTACTTC. Residues: CASSSYWAVQETQYF.

The chain links TRBV6-1 to TRBJ1-2; tentatively, D is TRBD1 (6 bases). V was pared by 7 bases and J by 4 bases, with 16 bases between. The CDR3 consists of 14 residues. Germline values: CDR1 MNHNS, CDR2 SASEGT. This CDR3 reads CASTEDSVRYGYTF. CDR3 coding DNA: TGTGCCAGCACCGAGGACAGCGTGCGCTATGGCTACACCTTC.

This clone has more than one count but fewer than ten. V usage is TRBV12-5 and J usage is TRBJ1-1; D is ambiguous. Between the trimmed V and J ends, which lost 5 bases and 6 bases, there was a span of 13 bases. Germline CDR1 LGHNT, CDR2 FRNRAP. The CDR3 sequence is 13 residues long. The CDR3 DNA reads TGTGCTAGTGGTATAGGACGCGACCCTGAAGCTTTCTTT. This codes for CASGIGRDPEAFF. Together with reference TRBV12-5 and TRBJ1-1, the CDR3 gives the full variable domain: DARVTQTPRHKVTEMGQEVTMRCQPILGHNTVFWYRQTMMQGLELLAYFRNRAPLDDSGMPKDRFSAEMPDATLATLKIQPSEPRDSAVYFCASGIGRDPEAFFGQGTRLTVV.

This chain connects TRBV7-9 to TRBJ2-2; 8 nucleotides agree with TRBD2. Per the germline V gene, CDR1 is SEHNR and CDR2 is FQNEAQ (reference sequence). The CDR3 runs 18 residues. Unmatched junction bases numbered 13, after V lost 1 base and J lost 6 bases. CDR3 sequence reads: CASSLVFPGLVGAGELFF. CDR3 coding DNA: TGTGCCAGCAGCTTAGTGTTCCCGGGACTAGTTGGGGCCGGGGAGCTGTTTTTT.

This clone was detected only once. V usage is TRBV7-8 and J usage is TRBJ1-5; weak D call: TRBD1 (6 bases). Looked up from germline, CDR1 is SGHVS and CDR2 is FQNEAQ. V was trimmed by 1 base and J by 0 bases, leaving 13 bases between them. CDR3 size: 17 residues. In nucleotides, the CDR3 is TGTGCCAGCAGCTTAGAGGGGGGCCCTTATAGCAATCAGCCCCAGCATTTT. Encoded protein: CASSLEGGPYSNQPQHF.

V gene TRBV6-4 combines with J gene TRBJ1-5; possibly TRBD1 for D (5 bases). Germline loops: CDR1 MRHNA, CDR2 SNTAGT. CDR3 length equals 17 residues. The CDR3 loop is CGWGRGYNLASNQPQHF. In DNA, the CDR3 is TGTGGCTGGGGTCGGGGCTACAATCTTGCTAGCAATCAGCCCCAGCATTTT.

This clone appeared once. The chain couples TRBV10-3 to TRBJ2-1, with 10 positions matching TRBD2. The V and J ends lost 5 bases and 6 bases, in that order; junction bases with no gene match: 10. This CDR3 region has 16 residues. Germline CDR1 is ENHRY and CDR2 is SYGVKD. The CDR3 DNA is TGTGCCATCAGTCGTTCAATAGCGGGAGGAGGCAATGAGCAGTTCTTC. Translated: CAISRSIAGGGNEQFF.

The chain uses TRBV18 and TRBJ1-3; 7 bases map to TRBD1. V was clipped by 5 bases and J by 4 bases; unmatched bases: 14. CDR1 is KGHSH, CDR2 LQKENI, per germline. CDR3 length: 17 amino acids. CDR3 bases: TGTGCCAGCTCATACCGCCCTCAGACAGGGTCCGGAAACACCATATATTTT. Encoded protein: CASSYRPQTGSGNTIYF.

This sequence joins TRBV5-1 and TRBJ1-2; D is perhaps TRBD1 (6 bases). Between the trimmed V and J ends, which lost 5 bases and 0 bases, there was a span of 20 bases. CDR3 length: 17 residues. The germline gives CDR1 SGHRS, CDR2 YFSETQ. In DNA form, the CDR3 reads TGCGCCAGCAGAACCGCTGGGGGCTCCCTCTCTAACTATGGCTACACCTTC. It yields the protein CASRTAGGSLSNYGYTF. The variable domain in full, completed from reference TRBV5-1 and TRBJ1-2, reads KAGVTQTPRYLIKTRGQQVTLSCSPISGHRSVSWYQQTPGQGLQFLFEYFSETQRNKGNFPGRFSGRQFSNSRSEMNVSTLELGDSALYLCASRTAGGSLSNYGYTFGSGTRLTVV.

The chain couples TRBV5-1 to TRBJ1-2; 7 nucleotides line up with TRBD1. The trim removed 3 bases at V and 8 bases at J, leaving 4 bases unmatched. CDR3 length: 12 amino acids. The V gene's germline CDR1 is SGHRS and CDR2 YFSETQ. The DNA for the CDR3 is TGCGCCAGCAGCTATGACAGGGAGGGCTACACCTTC. It codes for CASSYDREGYTF.

The rearrangement uses TRBV6-5 and TRBJ1-1; 7 nucleotides align to TRBD1. The CDR3 has 15 amino acids. The V segment lost 6 bases and the J segment 1 base; nucleotides outside the gene matches: 8. Germline CDR1 reads MNHEY; CDR2 reads SVGAGI. The CDR3 nucleotides are TGTGCCAGCAGCAGAAACAGGGGCCCGAACACTGAAGCTTTCTTT. Translated: CASSRNRGPNTEAFF.

This clone was counted once. The V call is TRBV7-9, the J call TRBJ2-4, with 7 bases that match TRBD2. The CDR3 runs to 17 residues. Unmatched junction bases numbered 18, after V lost 7 bases and J lost 6 bases. Per the germline V gene, CDR1 is SEHNR and CDR2 is FQNEAQ (reference sequence). CDR3 bases: TGTGCCAGCACGAGGGAGGGGTCCCCATTCCGGGCAAACATTCAGTACTTC. This sequence encodes CASTREGSPFRANIQYF.

The J gene is TRBJ2-5, the V gene TRBV5-1; tentatively, D is TRBD1 (6 bases). The CDR3 totals 15 residues. The germline V and J ends were trimmed by 0 bases and 5 bases, with 14 bases remaining between them. Germline V gives CDR1 SGHRS, CDR2 YFSETQ. The CDR3 nucleotides read TGCGCCAGCAGCTTGGAGCCACAGGGACGGGAGACCCAGTACTTC. Translated, it gives CASSLEPQGRETQYF.